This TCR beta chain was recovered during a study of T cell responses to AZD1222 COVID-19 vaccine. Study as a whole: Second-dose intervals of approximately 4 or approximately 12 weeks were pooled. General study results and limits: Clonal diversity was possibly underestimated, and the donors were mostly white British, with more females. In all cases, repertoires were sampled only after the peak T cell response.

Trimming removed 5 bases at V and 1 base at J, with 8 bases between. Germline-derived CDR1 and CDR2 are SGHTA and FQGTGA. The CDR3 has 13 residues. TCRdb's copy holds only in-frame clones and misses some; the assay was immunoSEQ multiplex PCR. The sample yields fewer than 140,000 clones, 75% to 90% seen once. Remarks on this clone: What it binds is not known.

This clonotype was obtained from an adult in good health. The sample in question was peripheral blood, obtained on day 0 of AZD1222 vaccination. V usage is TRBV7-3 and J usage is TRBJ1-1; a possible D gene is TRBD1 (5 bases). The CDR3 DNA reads TGTGCCAGCAGCCCTAGGGGGAACACTGAAGCTTTCTTT. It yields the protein CASSPRGNTEAFF.